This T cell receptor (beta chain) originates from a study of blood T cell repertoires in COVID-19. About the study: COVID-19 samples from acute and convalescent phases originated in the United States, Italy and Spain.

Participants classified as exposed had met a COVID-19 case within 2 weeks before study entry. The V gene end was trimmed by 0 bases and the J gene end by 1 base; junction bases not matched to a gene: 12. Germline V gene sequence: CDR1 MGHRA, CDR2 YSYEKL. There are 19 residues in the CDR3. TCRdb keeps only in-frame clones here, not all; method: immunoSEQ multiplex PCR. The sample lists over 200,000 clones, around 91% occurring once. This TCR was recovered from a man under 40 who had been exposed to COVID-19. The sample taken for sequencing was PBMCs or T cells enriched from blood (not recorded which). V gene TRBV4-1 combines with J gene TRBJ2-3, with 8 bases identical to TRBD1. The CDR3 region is CASSQDFGMTGARTDTQYF. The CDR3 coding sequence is TGCGCCAGCAGCCAAGATTTCGGGATGACAGGGGCGCGCACAGATACGCAGTATTTT.